The text below deals with one T cell receptor (beta chain). Its specificity is not known. The source of the sample is a study of Ad26.COV2.S vaccination and SARS-CoV-2 variants. Study context: By the intramuscular route, Ad26.COV2.S was given once, or twice 56 days apart.

Study outcomes and limitations: Vaccine recipients posted higher spike-specific TCR breadth than their placebo counterparts. Assessments of TCR breadth and depth may have underestimated the total T cell responses.

As to treatment: 15 to 20 received Ad26.COV2.S at low or high dose, single or two shots; about 5 received placebo; per-sample allocation not given. Sampling occurred on day 63 after the first vaccine or placebo injection. The data were produced by immunoSEQ multiplex PCR, yet TCRdb's version contains in-frame clones alone and is incomplete. The sample carries roughly 350,000 clones, about 88% recorded once. This CDR3 spans 15 amino acids. CDR1 is SGHRS, CDR2 YFSETQ, per germline. V was clipped by 0 bases and J by 9 bases, with 17 bases between them. This clonotype was sampled from a person between 18 and 60 years old who received the Ad26.COV2.S COVID-19 vaccine or a placebo. The rearrangement joins TRBV5-1 to TRBJ2-3, with D unclear. Sequenced material: peripheral blood, taken in a trial of Ad26.COV2.S vaccine versus placebo. In nucleotides, the CDR3 is TGCGCCAGCAGCTTGGTACCTGGGAATGGGGAAACGCAGTATTTT. This translates into CASSLVPGNGETQYF.